This entry is about one T cell receptor beta chain. No antigen is known for it. This sample is part of a study of Tregs in tolerant kidney transplant recipients. Study results and limitations: The most relevant donor-specific Treg TCRbeta repertoire apparently came from expansion with activated donor B cells.

The CDR3 sequence is 17 residues long. V trimming: 2 bases; J trimming: 4 bases; junction bases outside the gene matches: 13. Germline V gene sequence: CDR1 ENHRY, CDR2 SYGVKD. Clones were sequenced by immunoSEQ multiplex PCR, and TCRdb holds only the in-frame ones, with some missing. This sample carries 120,000 or so clones, roughly nine tenths of them seen once, and the ten largest clones take around 0.58%. V usage is TRBV10-3 and J usage is TRBJ1-2, with 7 bases fitting TRBD1. The sequence was collected from a human donor in good health. Sequencing input: CD4+ T cells from blood. The CDR3 DNA sequence: TGTGCCATCAGTGAGGCCCGGGCAGGGGGTAGGGGCTATGGCTACACCTTC. This encodes CAISEARAGGRGYGYTF.